This TCR beta chain emerged from a study of T-cell memory formation after mild COVID-19. Study-level points and caveats: That cross-reactive memory joined was suggested by some responding clones appearing in pre-infection memory. Nothing confirmed that second-wave clones peaking on day 37 were specific for SARS-CoV-2.

TCRdb fed the 5' RACE reads into MiXCR, producing one record per CDR3 protein. The data hold a few hundred thousand distinct CDR3 sequences, with 19% observed a single time. Germline V lookup: CDR1 SEHNR, CDR2 FQNEAQ (reference sequence). CDR3 length: 10 amino acids. Trimming removed 3 bases at V and 10 bases at J, with 3 bases between. Turning to this clonotype: Its cognate antigen is unknown.

The chain uses TRBV7-9 and TRBJ2-2; D is uncertain. Source material: PBMCs or a T cell subset sorted from them (not recorded which). This receptor was identified in a man in his late teens or twenties who had mild COVID-19 (a few samples of this study predate the infection). Cell type and time point are not known. CDR3 DNA sequence: TGTGCCAGCAGCTTTGAGGAGCTGTTTTTT. Its protein product is CASSFEELFF.